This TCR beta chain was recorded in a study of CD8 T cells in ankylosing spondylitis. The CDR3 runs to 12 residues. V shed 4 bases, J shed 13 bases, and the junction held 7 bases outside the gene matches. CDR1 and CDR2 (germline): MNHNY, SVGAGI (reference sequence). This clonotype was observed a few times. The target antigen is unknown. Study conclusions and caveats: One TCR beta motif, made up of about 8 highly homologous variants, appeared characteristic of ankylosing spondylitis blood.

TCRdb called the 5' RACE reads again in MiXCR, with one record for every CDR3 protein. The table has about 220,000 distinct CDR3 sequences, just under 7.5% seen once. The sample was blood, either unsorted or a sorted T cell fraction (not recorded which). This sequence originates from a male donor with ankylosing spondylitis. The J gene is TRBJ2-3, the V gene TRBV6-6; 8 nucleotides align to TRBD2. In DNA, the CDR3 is TGTGCCAGCAGTTCTCTCCAGCGGGAGAAGTATTTT. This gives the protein CASSSLQREKYF.